Below, one T cell receptor (beta chain) is given with its context. The V end was cut by 6 bases, the J end by 1 base, with 7 bases between. The CDR3 sequence is 13 residues long. CDR1 MNHNS and CDR2 SASEGT come from the germline V gene. The sample comes from a study of OX40 agonist ivuxolimab in advanced cancers. Whole-study context: An anti-OX40 (CD134) antibody with agonistic activity, ivuxolimab, was administered to patients. Dose-escalation patients had hepatocellular carcinoma, melanoma, renal cell or head and neck cancer.

Some clones are missing from TCRdb's copy, which holds only in-frame ones; the method was immunoSEQ multiplex PCR. This sample has about 32,000 clones, with about four fifths found just once. Sequencing used CD4+ or CD8+ T cells sorted from blood, obtained in a trial of the OX40 agonist ivuxolimab. The rearrangement joins TRBV6-1 to TRBJ1-5; D gene unclear. This receptor was taken from an adult with an advanced solid tumor such as melanoma, head and neck, liver or kidney cancer. The CDR3 protein is CASSYDSNQPQHF. The CDR3 nucleotides read TGTGCCAGCAGCTACGACAGCAATCAGCCCCAGCATTTT.